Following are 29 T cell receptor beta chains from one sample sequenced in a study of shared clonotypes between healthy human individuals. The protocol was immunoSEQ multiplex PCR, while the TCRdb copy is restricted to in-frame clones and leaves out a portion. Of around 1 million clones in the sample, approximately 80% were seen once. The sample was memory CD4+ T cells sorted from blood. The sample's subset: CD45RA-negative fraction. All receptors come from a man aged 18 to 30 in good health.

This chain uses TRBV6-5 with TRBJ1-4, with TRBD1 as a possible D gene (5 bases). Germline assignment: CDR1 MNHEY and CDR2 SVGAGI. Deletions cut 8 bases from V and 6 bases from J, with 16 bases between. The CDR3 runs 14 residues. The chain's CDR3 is CASRDWGRDEKLFF. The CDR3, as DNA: TGTGCCAGCCGGGATTGGGGGAGGGATGAAAAACTGTTTTTT.

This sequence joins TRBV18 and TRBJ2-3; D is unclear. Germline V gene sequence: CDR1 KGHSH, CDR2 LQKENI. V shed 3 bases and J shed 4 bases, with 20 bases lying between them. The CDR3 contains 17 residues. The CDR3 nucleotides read TGTGCCAGCTCACCCCGAGATTGGCGGCCCGAGGCAGATACGCAGTATTTT. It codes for CASSPRDWRPEADTQYF.

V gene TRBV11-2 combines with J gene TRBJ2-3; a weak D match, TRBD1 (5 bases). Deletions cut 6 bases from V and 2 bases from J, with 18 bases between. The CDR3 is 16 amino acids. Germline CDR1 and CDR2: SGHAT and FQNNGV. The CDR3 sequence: CASRLSWGIFTDTQYF. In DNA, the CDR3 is TGTGCCAGCAGGCTTTCCTGGGGCATATTCACAGATACGCAGTATTTT.

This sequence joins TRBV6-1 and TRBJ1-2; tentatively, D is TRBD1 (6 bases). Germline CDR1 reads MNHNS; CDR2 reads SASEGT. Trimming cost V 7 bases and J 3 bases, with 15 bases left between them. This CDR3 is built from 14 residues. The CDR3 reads CASTYPGQDYGYTF. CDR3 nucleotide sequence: TGTGCCAGCACCTACCCGGGACAAGACTATGGCTACACCTTC.

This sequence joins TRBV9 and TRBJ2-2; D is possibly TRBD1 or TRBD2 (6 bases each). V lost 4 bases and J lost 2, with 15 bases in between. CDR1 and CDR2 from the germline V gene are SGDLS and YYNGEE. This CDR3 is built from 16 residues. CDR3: CASSPRGDLNTGELFF. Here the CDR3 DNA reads TGTGCCAGCAGCCCGAGGGGGGACTTAAACACCGGGGAGCTGTTTTTT.

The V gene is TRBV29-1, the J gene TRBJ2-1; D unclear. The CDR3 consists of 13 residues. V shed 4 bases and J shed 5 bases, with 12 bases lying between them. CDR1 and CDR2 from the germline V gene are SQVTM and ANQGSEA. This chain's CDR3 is CSVGGGLNNEQFF. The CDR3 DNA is TGCAGCGTTGGCGGCGGATTGAACAATGAGCAGTTCTTC.

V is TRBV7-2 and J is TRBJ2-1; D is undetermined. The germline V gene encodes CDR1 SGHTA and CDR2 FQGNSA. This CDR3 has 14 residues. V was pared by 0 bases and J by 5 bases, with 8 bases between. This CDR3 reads CASSLAFGHNEQFF. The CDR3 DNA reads TGTGCCAGCAGCTTAGCGTTCGGCCACAATGAGCAGTTCTTC.

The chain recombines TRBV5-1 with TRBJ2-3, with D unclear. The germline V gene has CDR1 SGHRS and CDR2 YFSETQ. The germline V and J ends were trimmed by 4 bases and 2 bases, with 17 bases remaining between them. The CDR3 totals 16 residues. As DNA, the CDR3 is TGCGCCAGCAGCCTGATAGGGTCTGGTTTCACAGATACGCAGTATTTT. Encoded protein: CASSLIGSGFTDTQYF.

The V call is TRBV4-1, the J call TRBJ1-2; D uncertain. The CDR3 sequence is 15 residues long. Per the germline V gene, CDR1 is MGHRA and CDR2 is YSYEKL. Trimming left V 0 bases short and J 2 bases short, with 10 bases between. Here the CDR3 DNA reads TGCGCCAGCAGCCAAGATTTCGCAGGAAACTATGGCTACACCTTC. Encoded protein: CASSQDFAGNYGYTF.

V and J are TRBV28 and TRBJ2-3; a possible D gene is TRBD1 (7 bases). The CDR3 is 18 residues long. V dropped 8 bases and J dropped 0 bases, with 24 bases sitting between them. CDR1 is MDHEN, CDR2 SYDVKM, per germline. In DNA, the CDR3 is TGTGCCAGCGGAACCCTATGGCGGGACAGTTCTAGCACAGATACGCAGTATTTT. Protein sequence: CASGTLWRDSSSTDTQYF.

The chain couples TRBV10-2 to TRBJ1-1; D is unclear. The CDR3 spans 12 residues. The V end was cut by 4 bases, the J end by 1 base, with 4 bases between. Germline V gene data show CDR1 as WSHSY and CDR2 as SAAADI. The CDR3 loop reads CASSVSNTEAFF. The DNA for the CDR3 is TGCGCCAGCAGTGTTTCGAACACTGAAGCTTTCTTT.

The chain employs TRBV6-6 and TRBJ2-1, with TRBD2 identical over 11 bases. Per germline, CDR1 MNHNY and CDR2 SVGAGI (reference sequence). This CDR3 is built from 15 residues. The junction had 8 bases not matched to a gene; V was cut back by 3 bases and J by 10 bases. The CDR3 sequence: CASSYTASGGNEQFF. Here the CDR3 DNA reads TGTGCCAGCAGTTATACGGCTAGCGGGGGGAACGAGCAGTTCTTC.

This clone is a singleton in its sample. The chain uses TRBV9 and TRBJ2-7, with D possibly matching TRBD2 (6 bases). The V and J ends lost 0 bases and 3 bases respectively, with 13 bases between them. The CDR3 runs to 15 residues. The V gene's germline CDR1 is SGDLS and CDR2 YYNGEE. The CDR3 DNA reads TGTGCCAGCAGCGTAGCGGCGGGGTACTTCTACGAGCAGTACTTC. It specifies CASSVAAGYFYEQYF.

Written as DNA, the CDR3 is TGTGCCAGCAGTGGACAACTAGCGGGGACTGCCTACGAGCAGTACTTC. As protein: CASSGQLAGTAYEQYF. The gene calls are TRBV6-1 and TRBJ2-7, with 10 bases matching TRBD2. J lost 2 bases, V lost 4 bases, and 8 bases had no gene match. The CDR3 runs 16 residues. Germline CDR1 is MNHNS and CDR2 is SASEGT.

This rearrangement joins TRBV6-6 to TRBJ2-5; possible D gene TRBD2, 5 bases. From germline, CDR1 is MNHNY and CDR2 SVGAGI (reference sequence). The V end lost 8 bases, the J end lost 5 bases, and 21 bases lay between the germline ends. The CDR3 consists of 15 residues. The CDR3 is CASSPRSYSGETQYF. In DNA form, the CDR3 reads TGTGCCAGCTCTCCCCGAAGCTACTCGGGGGAGACCCAGTACTTC.

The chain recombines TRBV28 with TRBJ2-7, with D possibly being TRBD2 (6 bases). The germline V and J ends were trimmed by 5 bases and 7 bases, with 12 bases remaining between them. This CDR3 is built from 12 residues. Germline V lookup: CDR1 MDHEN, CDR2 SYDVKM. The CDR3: CASSPQGGEQYF. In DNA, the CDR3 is TGTGCCAGCAGTCCTCAGGGAGGAGAGCAGTACTTC.

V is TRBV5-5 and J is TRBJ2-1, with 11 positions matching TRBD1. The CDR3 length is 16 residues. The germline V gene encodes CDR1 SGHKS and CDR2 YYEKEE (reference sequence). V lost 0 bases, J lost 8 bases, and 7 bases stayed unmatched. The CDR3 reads CASSLGPDRGQYEQFF. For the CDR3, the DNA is TGTGCCAGCAGCTTGGGTCCGGACAGGGGGCAATATGAGCAGTTCTTC. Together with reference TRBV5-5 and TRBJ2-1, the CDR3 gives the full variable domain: DAGVTQSPTHLIKTRGQQVTLRCSPISGHKSVSWYQQVLGQGPQFIFQYYEKEERGRGNFPDRFSARQFPNYSSELNVNALLLGDSALYLCASSLGPDRGQYEQFFGPGTRLTVL.

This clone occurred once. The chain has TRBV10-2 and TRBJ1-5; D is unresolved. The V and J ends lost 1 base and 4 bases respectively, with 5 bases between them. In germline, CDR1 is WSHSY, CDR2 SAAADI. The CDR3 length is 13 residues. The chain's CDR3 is CASSEWRNQPQHF. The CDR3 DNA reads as TGCGCCAGCAGTGAGTGGCGTAATCAGCCCCAGCATTTT.

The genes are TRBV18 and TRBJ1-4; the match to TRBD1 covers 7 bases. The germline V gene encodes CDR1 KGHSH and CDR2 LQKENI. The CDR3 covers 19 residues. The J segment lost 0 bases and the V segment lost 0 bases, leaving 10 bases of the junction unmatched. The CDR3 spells CASSPPQQGTLSTNEKLFF. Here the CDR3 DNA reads TGTGCCAGCTCACCACCCCAACAGGGGACCTTGTCAACTAATGAAAAACTGTTTTTT.

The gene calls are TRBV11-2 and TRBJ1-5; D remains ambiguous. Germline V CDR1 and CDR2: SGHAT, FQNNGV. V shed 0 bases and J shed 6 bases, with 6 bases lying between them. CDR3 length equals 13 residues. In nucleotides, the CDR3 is TGTGCCAGCAGCTTAGATCGTAGTCAGCCCCAGCATTTT. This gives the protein CASSLDRSQPQHF.

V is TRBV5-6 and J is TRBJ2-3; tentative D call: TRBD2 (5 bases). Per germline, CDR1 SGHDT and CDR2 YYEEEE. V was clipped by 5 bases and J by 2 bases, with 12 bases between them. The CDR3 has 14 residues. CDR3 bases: TGTGCCAGCAGAGGCGGGCTATACACAGATACGCAGTATTTT. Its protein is CASRGGLYTDTQYF.

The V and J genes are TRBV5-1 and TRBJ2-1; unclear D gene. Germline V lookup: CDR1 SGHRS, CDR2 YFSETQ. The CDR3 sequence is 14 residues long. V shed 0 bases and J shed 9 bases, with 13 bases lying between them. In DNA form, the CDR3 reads TGCGCCAGCAGCTTGGAGGGTATGAGTTCTGAGCAGTTCTTC. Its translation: CASSLEGMSSEQFF.

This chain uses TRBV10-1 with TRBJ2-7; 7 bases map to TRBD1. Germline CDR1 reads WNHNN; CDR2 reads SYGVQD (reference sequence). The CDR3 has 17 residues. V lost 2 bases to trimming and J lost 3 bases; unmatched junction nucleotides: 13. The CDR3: CASSEGRFGTAGYEQYF. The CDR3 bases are TGCGCCAGCAGTGAGGGGAGATTCGGGACAGCTGGCTACGAGCAGTACTTC.

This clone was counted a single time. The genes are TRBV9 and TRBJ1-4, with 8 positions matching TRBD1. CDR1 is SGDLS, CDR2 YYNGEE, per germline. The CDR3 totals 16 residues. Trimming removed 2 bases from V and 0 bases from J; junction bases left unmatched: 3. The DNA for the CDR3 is TGTGCCAGCAGCGTCCGGACAGGGACAACTAATGAAAAACTGTTTTTT. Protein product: CASSVRTGTTNEKLFF.

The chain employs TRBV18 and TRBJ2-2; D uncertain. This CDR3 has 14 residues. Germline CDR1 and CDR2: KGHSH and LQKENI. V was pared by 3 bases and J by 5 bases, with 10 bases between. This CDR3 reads CASSPIEGTGELFF. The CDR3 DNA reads TGTGCCAGCTCACCGATAGAAGGGACCGGGGAGCTGTTTTTT.

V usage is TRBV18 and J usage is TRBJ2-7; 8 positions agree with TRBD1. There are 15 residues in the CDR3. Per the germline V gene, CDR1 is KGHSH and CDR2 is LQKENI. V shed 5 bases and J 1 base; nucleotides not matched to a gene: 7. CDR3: CASSSTGDLSYEQYF. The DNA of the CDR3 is TGTGCCAGCTCATCGACAGGGGACCTATCCTACGAGCAGTACTTC.

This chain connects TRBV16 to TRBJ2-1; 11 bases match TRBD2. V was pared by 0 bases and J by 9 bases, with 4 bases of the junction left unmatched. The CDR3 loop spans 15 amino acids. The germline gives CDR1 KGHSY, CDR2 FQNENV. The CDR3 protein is CASSQSSGGAAEQFF. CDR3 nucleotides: TGTGCCAGCAGCCAATCTAGCGGGGGGGCCGCTGAGCAGTTCTTC. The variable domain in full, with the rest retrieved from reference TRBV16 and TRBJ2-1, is GEEVAQTPKHLVRGEGQKAKLYCAPIKGHSYVFWYQQVLKNEFKFLISFQNENVFDETGMPKERFSAKCLPNSPCSLEIQATKLEDSAVYFCASSQSSGGAAEQFFGPGTRLTVL.

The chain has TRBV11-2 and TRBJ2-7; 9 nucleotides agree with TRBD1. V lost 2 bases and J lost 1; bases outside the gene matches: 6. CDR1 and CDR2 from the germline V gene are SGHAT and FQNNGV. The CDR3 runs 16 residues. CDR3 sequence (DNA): TGTGCCAGCAGCTTAACAGGGGGCTTGGTTTCCTACGAGCAGTACTTC. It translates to CASSLTGGLVSYEQYF.

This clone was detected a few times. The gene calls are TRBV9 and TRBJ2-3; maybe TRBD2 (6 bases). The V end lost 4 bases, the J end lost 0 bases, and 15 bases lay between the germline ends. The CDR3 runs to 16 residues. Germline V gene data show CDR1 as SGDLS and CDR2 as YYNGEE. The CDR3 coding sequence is TGTGCCAGCAGCTCCCCCCCGGGACTCAGCACAGATACGCAGTATTTT. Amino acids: CASSSPPGLSTDTQYF.